This is a list of T cell receptor beta chains from one sample in a study of beta chain features in type 1 diabetes. TCRdb keeps only in-frame clones here, not all; method: immunoSEQ multiplex PCR. The sample yields approximately 160,000 clones, about 9.3% seen once. Sequencing was performed on central memory CD4+ T cells from blood. These receptors were taken from a man aged 25 to 45 with type 1 diabetes. Each CDR3 is given with its conserved first and last residue. The D gene is left open where the match is weak. Where a row states a size, it is once, few, many or the class of an expanded clone; other rows omit it.

>TRBD1|-|TRBJ2-1|TRBV12-5
TGTGCTAGTGGTCCCTACGGACAGGGCGAGCAGTTCTTC
CASGPYGQGEQFF
>TRBD2|-|TRBJ2-1|TRBV30
TGTGCCTGGAGCCTGACTAGCGGCTACAATGAGCAGTTCTTC
CAWSLTSGYNEQFF
>-|-|TRBJ2-2|TRBV27
TGTGCCAGCAGTTTACTCCCAGGGTCTACCACCGGGGAGCTGTTTTTT
CASSLLPGSTTGELFF
>TRBD2|few|TRBJ2-1|TRBV7-3
TGTGCCAGCAGCTTAACGGGAGCGGGAGGATCCCTTTCCTACAATGAGCAGTTCTTC
CASSLTGAGGSLSYNEQFF
>-|many|TRBJ2-7|TRBV27
TGTGCCAGCAGTTTAGACGGGGCCTACGAGCAGTACTTC
CASSLDGAYEQYF
>TRBD1|-|TRBJ1-2|TRBV28
TGTGCCAGCAGTCCTCAACCGGGGACAGGGGGGTACACCTTC
CASSPQPGTGGYTF
>TRBD1|-|TRBJ2-1|TRBV28
TGTGCCAGCAGTTTAGGGGGACAGGGTAGGATGAATGAGCAGTTCTTC
CASSLGGQGRMNEQFF
>TRBD2|-|TRBJ2-1|TRBV9
TGTGCCAGCAGCGTAGGTGAGGGAGGGCCTTCTGGGCAGTTCTTC
CASSVGEGGPSGQFF
>-|-|TRBJ2-4|TRBV14
TGTGCCAGCAGCCAAGAAAGCCGGGGCATTCAGTACTTC
CASSQESRGIQYF
>TRBD2|-|TRBJ2-5|TRBV11-2
TGTGCCAGCAGGGACCTAGCGGGGCAAGAGACCCAGTACTTC
CASRDLAGQETQYF
>TRBD2|-|TRBJ2-1|TRBV6-4
TGTGCCAGCAGTGGGCGGACTAGCGCCCACAATGAGCAGTTCTTC
CASSGRTSAHNEQFF
>TRBD2|-|TRBJ2-7|TRBV6-1
TGTGCCAGCAGTGAAGGGTTAGCGGGAAATACCTACGAGCAGTACTTC
CASSEGLAGNTYEQYF
>TRBD1|-|TRBJ1-2|TRBV23-1
TGCGCCAGCAAATCCGGGACAGGGAGGATCTATGGCTACACCTTC
CASKSGTGRIYGYTF
>-|-|TRBJ1-1|TRBV10-3
TGTGCCATCAGTAACATACCATTACAGGGTGGAAACACTGAAGCTTTCTTT
CAISNIPLQGGNTEAFF
>TRBD1|-|TRBJ1-5|TRBV7-9
TGTGCCAGCAGCTTAAATGGAGGGGGCATTCAGCCCCAGCATTTT
CASSLNGGGIQPQHF
>-|few|TRBJ1-2|TRBV5-4
TGTGCCAGCAGTCCCGGAACGGGACACAGGGTCTCTTGGCTTAACTATGGCTACACCTTC
CASSPGTGHRVSWLNYGYTF
>-|few|TRBJ1-1|TRBV9
TGTGCCAGCAGCAACAGGAACACTGAAGCTTTCTTT
CASSNRNTEAFF